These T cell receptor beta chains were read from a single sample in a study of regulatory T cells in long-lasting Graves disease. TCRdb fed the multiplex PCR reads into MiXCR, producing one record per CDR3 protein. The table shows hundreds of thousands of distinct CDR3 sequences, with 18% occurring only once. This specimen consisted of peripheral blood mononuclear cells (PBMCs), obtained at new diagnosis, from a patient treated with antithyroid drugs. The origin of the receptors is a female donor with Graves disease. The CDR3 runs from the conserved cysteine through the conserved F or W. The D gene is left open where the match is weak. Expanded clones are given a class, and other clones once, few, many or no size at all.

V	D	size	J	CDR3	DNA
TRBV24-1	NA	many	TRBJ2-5	CATSDPSGGGKEETQYF	TGTGCCACCAGTGATCCCTCGGGTGGTGGGAAGGAAGAGACCCAGTACTTC
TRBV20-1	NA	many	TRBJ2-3	CSARDGTWSGDTDTQYF	TGCAGTGCTAGAGATGGAACCTGGAGCGGAGACACAGATACGCAGTATTTT
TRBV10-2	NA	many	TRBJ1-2	CASSGGGSGYTF	TGCGCCAGCAGTGGAGGGGGGTCTGGCTACACCTTC
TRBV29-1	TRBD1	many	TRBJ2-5	CSVADRPGQETQYF	TGCAGCGTTGCGGACAGGCCGGGTCAAGAGACCCAGTACTTC
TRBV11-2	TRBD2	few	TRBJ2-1	CASSRTSGGGNEQFF	TGTGCCAGCAGCCGGACTAGCGGGGGAGGCAATGAGCAGTTCTTC
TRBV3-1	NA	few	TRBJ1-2	CASSQGGNYGYTF	TGTGCCAGCAGCCAAGGTGGAAACTATGGCTACACCTTC
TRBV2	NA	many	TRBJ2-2	CASTLSDATGELFF	TGTGCCAGCACCCTCAGTGATGCGACCGGGGAGCTGTTTTTT
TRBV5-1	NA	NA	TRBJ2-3	CASSLSQGLSTDTQYF	TGCGCCAGCAGCTTAAGTCAAGGGTTAAGCACAGATACGCAGTATTTT
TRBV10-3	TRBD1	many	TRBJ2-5	CAISDTGTGRWETQYF	TGTGCCATCAGTGACACCGGGACAGGGAGGTGGGAGACCCAGTACTTC
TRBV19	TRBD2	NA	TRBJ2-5	CASSIGTSSETQYF	TGTGCCAGTAGTATAGGGACTAGCTCCGAGACCCAGTACTTC
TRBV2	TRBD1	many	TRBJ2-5	CASSAAQGAGETQYF	TGTGCCAGCAGTGCTGCCCAGGGGGCGGGAGAGACCCAGTACTTC
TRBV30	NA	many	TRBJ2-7	CAWSVGDAAYEQYF	TGTGCCTGGAGTGTCGGGGACGCGGCCTACGAGCAGTACTTC
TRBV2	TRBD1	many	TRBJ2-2	CASSDPRRGFLNTGELFF	TGTGCCAGCAGCGACCCCCGCAGGGGGTTTTTGAACACCGGGGAGCTGTTTTTT
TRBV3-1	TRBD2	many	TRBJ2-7	CASSQGTSGSYEQYF	TGTGCCAGCAGCCAGGGGACTAGCGGGAGCTACGAGCAGTACTTC
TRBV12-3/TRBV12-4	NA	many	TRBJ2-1	CASSLSPGYNEQFF	TGTGCCAGCAGTCTCTCACCGGGATACAATGAGCAGTTCTTC
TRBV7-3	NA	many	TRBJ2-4	CASSLRGRGADIQYF	TGTGCCAGCAGCTTAAGGGGGCGGGGAGCGGACATTCAGTACTTC
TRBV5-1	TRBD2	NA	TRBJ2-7	CASSALTSGSYEQYF	TGCGCCAGCAGCGCCTTAACTAGCGGGAGCTACGAGCAGTACTTC
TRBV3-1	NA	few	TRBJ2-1	CASSQEGQGIGNEQFF	TGTGCCAGCAGCCAAGAAGGGCAGGGGATAGGCAATGAGCAGTTCTTC
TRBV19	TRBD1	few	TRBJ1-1	CASRRSQGAVTEAFF	TGTGCCAGTAGGCGTTCTCAGGGGGCGGTCACTGAAGCTTTCTTT
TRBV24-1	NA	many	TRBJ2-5	CATSVPGEETQYF	TGTGCCACCAGTGTTCCGGGGGAAGAGACCCAGTACTTC
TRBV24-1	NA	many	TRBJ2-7	CATSDPATGVSYEQYF	TGTGCCACCAGTGACCCTGCGACAGGCGTCTCCTACGAGCAGTACTTC
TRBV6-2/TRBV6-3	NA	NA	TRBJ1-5	CASRTPPQPQHF	TGTGCCAGCAGGACTCCCCCGCAGCCCCAGCATTTT
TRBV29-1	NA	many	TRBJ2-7	CSASSGLREQYF	TGCAGCGCGTCATCGGGACTCAGAGAGCAGTACTTC
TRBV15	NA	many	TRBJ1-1	CATSRGETEAFF	TGTGCCACCAGCAGAGGGGAGACTGAAGCTTTCTTT